This is a list of T cell receptor beta chains from one sample in a study of early T cells in non-severe SARS-CoV-2 infection. TCRdb reprocessed the 5' RACE reads with MiXCR, giving one entry per CDR3 protein. This table has more than 35,000 distinct CDR3 sequences, around 5% appearing once. Source material: whole blood. All receptors derive from an adult who was a healthcare worker with PCR-confirmed SARS-CoV-2 infection or an uninfected control (not recorded which). Both conserved end residues are part of each CDR3. Fields, in order: V gene, J gene, D gene, clone size, CDR3 DNA, CDR3 protein. A D gene is named only where the DNA matches it firmly. Size is stated for part of the rows, as once, few or many counts, or as a class when the clone is expanded.

TRBV12-3/TRBV12-4	TRBJ2-5	-	-	TGTGCCAGCAGTTTAGCGCGGGCACAAGAGACCCAGTACTTC	CASSLARAQETQYF
TRBV30	TRBJ1-2	TRBD1	few	TGTGCCGCTACAGGGGGCCATGGCTACACCTTC	CAATGGHGYTF
TRBV7-9	TRBJ2-1	-	-	TGTGCCAGCAGCTTATATCGGGACCCCTTGAGGAATGAGCAGTTCTTC	CASSLYRDPLRNEQFF
TRBV4-2	TRBJ1-5	-	many	TGTGCCAGCAGCCAAGATGGGGGGGCAAGTCAGCCCCAGCATTTT	CASSQDGGASQPQHF
TRBV10-2	TRBJ2-6	-	-	TGCGCCAGCAGGCCGGGACATAACTCTGGGGCCAACGTCCTGACTTTC	CASRPGHNSGANVLTF
TRBV20-1	TRBJ1-2	-	many	TGCAGTGCTACCGACCCTGATTCTAACTATGGCTACACCTTC	CSATDPDSNYGYTF
TRBV7-2	TRBJ2-7	TRBD2	many	TGTGCCAGCAGCTACGCGGGCGGGAGCAACTACGAGCAGTACTTC	CASSYAGGSNYEQYF
TRBV6-6	TRBJ2-7	TRBD2	few	TGTGCCAGCAGTCTTGGACTAGCGGTTGGGTACGAGCAGTACTTC	CASSLGLAVGYEQYF
TRBV7-6	TRBJ2-2	TRBD1	many	TGTGCCAGCAGCTCGACGACAGGGGATACCGGGGAGCTGTTTTTT	CASSSTTGDTGELFF
TRBV11-2	TRBJ2-1	-	many	TGTGCCAGCAGCCCACCGGGACTTTACTCCTACAATGAGCAGTTCTTC	CASSPPGLYSYNEQFF
TRBV28	TRBJ2-2	-	few	TGTGCCAGCAGCAACGGTCAGAACACCGGGGAGCTGTTTTTT	CASSNGQNTGELFF
TRBV20-1	TRBJ1-1	-	many	TGCAGTGCGATAGAGCCAAACAGCCTAGGGACTGAAGCTTTCTTT	CSAIEPNSLGTEAFF
TRBV12-3/TRBV12-4	TRBJ1-5	-	many	TGTGCCAGCAGTCCCCGGGGCAAAGGGAATCAGCCCCAGCATTTT	CASSPRGKGNQPQHF
TRBV28	TRBJ1-6	TRBD1	many	TGTGCCAGCAGTGCCGGACAGGGAGGAGGTAATTCACCCCTCCACTTT	CASSAGQGGGNSPLHF
TRBV29-1	TRBJ2-1	TRBD2	many	TGCAGCGTACTACTAGCGAAGAGCTCCTACAATGAGCAGTTCTTC	CSVLLAKSSYNEQFF
TRBV5-4	TRBJ2-3	-	-	TGTGCCAGCAGCTTGGAAGCAGCCCGCACAGATACGCAGTATTTT	CASSLEAARTDTQYF
TRBV27	TRBJ2-1	-	-	TGTGCCAGCAGTCCCGGGAACGTCAATGAGCAGTTCTTC	CASSPGNVNEQFF
TRBV6-1	TRBJ2-5	-	-	TGTGCCAGCAGTGAAAATCGGTCCCCGGAGACCCAGTACTTC	CASSENRSPETQYF
TRBV5-4	TRBJ2-1	TRBD2	-	TGTGCCAGCAGCTTGGCGTTCCGGGGGGGTGACAATGAGCAGTTCTTC	CASSLAFRGGDNEQFF
TRBV7-2	TRBJ1-2	-	many	TGTGCCAGCAGCTTACAGGAGACCTATGGCTACACCTTC	CASSLQETYGYTF
TRBV4-1	TRBJ2-7	-	many	TGCGCCAGCAGCCAAGATCGGCAGCAGGGGCTATACGAGCAGTACTTC	CASSQDRQQGLYEQYF
TRBV7-9	TRBJ2-1	TRBD2	many	TGTGCCAGCAGCTTAGTGACTAGCGGGGGATATAATGAGCAGTTCTTC	CASSLVTSGGYNEQFF
TRBV29-1	TRBJ2-1	-	many	TGCAGCGTTGAAGATATGCGGGATGAGCAGTTCTTC	CSVEDMRDEQFF
TRBV9	TRBJ2-1	-	-	TGTGCCAGCAGCGTAGGGACTTTAAATGAGCAGTTCTTC	CASSVGTLNEQFF
TRBV10-1	TRBJ2-3	-	-	TGCGCCAGCTCGATCGGACAGCTCACAGATACGCAGTATTTT	CASSIGQLTDTQYF
TRBV13	TRBJ1-6	TRBD1	many	TGTGCCAGCAGCCCGGGACAGGGTTTCGGTTCACCCCTCCACTTT	CASSPGQGFGSPLHF
TRBV7-9	TRBJ2-3	-	-	TGTGCCAGCAGCCTAGGACGGGCCCGTAGCACAGATACGCAGTATTTT	CASSLGRARSTDTQYF
TRBV5-6	TRBJ1-5	-	many	TGTGCCAGCAGCCGAGGGGATCAGCCCCAGCATTTT	CASSRGDQPQHF
TRBV18	TRBJ2-3	-	few	TGTGCCAGCTCACAGGGACCACGCACAGATACGCAGTATTTT	CASSQGPRTDTQYF
TRBV27	TRBJ1-2	-	many	TGTGCCAGCAGTCCCCAGGACCGGTATGGCTACACCTTC	CASSPQDRYGYTF
TRBV20-1	TRBJ2-7	TRBD1	many	TGCAGTGCCAGCAGACAGGGCCCCCACTACGAGCAGTACTTC	CSASRQGPHYEQYF
TRBV12-3/TRBV12-4	TRBJ2-1	TRBD2	-	TGTGCCAGCAGTTTCTACCTGGGACTAGCGGGCTACAATGAGCAGTTCTTC	CASSFYLGLAGYNEQFF
TRBV18	TRBJ2-3	TRBD2	few	TGTGCCAGCTCACCACCCGCGGGAGATACAGATACGCAGTATTTT	CASSPPAGDTDTQYF
TRBV30	TRBJ2-4	-	many	TGTGCCTGGAGTCCCGGAGGGGAAAACATTCAGTACTTC	CAWSPGGENIQYF
TRBV11-3	TRBJ2-4	-	few	TGTGCCAGCAGCCCTGACAGAGCCAAAAACATTCAGTACTTC	CASSPDRAKNIQYF
TRBV7-9	TRBJ2-2	-	many	TGTGCCAGCAGCTTAGTAGGGCGGCCCGGGGAGCTGTTTTTT	CASSLVGRPGELFF
TRBV20-1	TRBJ2-1	-	-	TGCAGTGCACAACACGGACGAGAGCAGTTCTTC	CSAQHGREQFF
TRBV7-9	TRBJ1-6	TRBD1	few	TGTGCCAGCAGCTTCGGGACAGGGGGCCCCGCCGGTTCACCCCTCCACTTT	CASSFGTGGPAGSPLHF
TRBV7-8	TRBJ2-7	-	-	TGTGCCAGCAGCTTATCTCGAGAGCAGTACTTC	CASSLSREQYF
TRBV7-2	TRBJ1-4	TRBD1	many	TGTGCCAGCAGCTCGCGGACAGGAGCAACTAATGAAAAACTGTTTTTT	CASSSRTGATNEKLFF
TRBV12-3/TRBV12-4	TRBJ2-1	TRBD2	-	TGTGCCAGCAGAAAAGGACTAGCGGGAGGTCGGGACAATGAGCAGTTCTTC	CASRKGLAGGRDNEQFF
TRBV11-2	TRBJ2-7	-	many	TGTGCCAGCAGCCGCGACAGGGGAGGGATCGAGCAGTACTTC	CASSRDRGGIEQYF
TRBV11-2	TRBJ2-1	TRBD2	-	TGTGCCAGCAAACCTAGCGGGGGACGTAACAATGAGCAGTTCTTC	CASKPSGGRNNEQFF